This T cell receptor (beta chain) was sequenced during a study of T cell responses to AZD1222 COVID-19 vaccine. As for the study in general: Pooling was applied to second doses at about 4 or about 12 weeks. Study-level points and caveats: Spike as a whole was targeted by vaccine-associated CD4 TCRs, dominant at 160-218 and 743-854. No day 14 peak samples; only post-peak repertoires were characterized. Most donors were white British and more were female, and clonal diversity was possibly underestimated.

Generated by immunoSEQ multiplex PCR, the TCRdb table keeps only in-frame clones and is missing some. Of tens of thousands of clones in the sample, roughly 88% were seen once. Note on this clone: The antigen is not known.

This sequence originates from an adult in good health. The specimen comprised peripheral blood, sampled on day 0 of AZD1222 vaccination.

CDR3 sequence: CASSQEGHPSGKLFF. The CDR3 region has the DNA TGCGCCAGCAGCCAAGAGGGACACCCCTCTGGAAAACTGTTTTTT. The rearrangement uses TRBV4-1 and TRBJ1-4; TRBD1 is a possible D gene (6 bases). The CDR3 spans 15 residues. Germline loops: CDR1 MGHRA, CDR2 YSYEKL. Trimming removed 0 bases from V and 10 bases from J, with 15 bases in between.